This paragraph reports one TCR beta chain. The target antigen is unknown. Clones were sequenced by immunoSEQ multiplex PCR, and TCRdb holds only the in-frame ones, with some missing. The sample contains 35,000 to 40,000 clones, roughly two thirds of which appear only once. This entry comes from a study of cytotoxic CD8 clonotypes in ibrutinib-treated CLL. Findings of the study overall: Private clonotypes, not public ones, expanded at ibrutinib response.

There are 14 residues in the CDR3. V gave up 1 base and J gave up 13 bases, with 14 bases separating them. Germline V lookup: CDR1 MGHDK, CDR2 SYGVNS. As input for TCR beta libraries, about 2 micrograms of genomic DNA came from cryopreserved PBMCs. The sample consisted of PBMCs, taken at disease progression, from a patient treated with ibrutinib. The rearrangement uses TRBV25-1 and TRBJ1-6, with D possibly TRBD1 on 5 matching bases. The TCR originated in a human donor with chronic lymphocytic leukemia. This CDR3 reads CASSEWGGISPLHF. The CDR3 DNA sequence: TGTGCCAGCAGTGAATGGGGGGGAATATCTCCCCTCCACTTT.